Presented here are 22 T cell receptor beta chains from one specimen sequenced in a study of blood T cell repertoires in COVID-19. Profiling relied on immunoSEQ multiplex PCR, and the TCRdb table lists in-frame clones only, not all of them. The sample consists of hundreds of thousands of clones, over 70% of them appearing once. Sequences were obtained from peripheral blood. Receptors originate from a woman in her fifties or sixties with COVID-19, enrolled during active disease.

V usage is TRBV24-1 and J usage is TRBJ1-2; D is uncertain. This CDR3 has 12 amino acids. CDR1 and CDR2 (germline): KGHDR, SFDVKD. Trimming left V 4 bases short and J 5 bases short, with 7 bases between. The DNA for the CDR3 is TGTGCCACCAGTGACCCCAGTTATGGCTACACCTTC. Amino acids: CATSDPSYGYTF.

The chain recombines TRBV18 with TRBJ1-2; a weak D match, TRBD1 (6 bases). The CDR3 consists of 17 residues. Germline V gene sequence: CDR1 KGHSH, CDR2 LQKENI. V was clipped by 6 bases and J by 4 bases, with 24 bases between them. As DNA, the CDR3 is TGTGCCAGCTCCCGCTCCAGGGGTGCCGGTGAGGGCTATGGCTACACCTTC. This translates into CASSRSRGAGEGYGYTF.

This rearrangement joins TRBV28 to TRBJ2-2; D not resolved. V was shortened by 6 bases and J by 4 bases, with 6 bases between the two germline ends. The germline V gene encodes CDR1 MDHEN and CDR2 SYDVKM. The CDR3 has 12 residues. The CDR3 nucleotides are TGTGCCAGCAGGTGGAGCACCGGGGAGCTGTTTTTT. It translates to CASRWSTGELFF.

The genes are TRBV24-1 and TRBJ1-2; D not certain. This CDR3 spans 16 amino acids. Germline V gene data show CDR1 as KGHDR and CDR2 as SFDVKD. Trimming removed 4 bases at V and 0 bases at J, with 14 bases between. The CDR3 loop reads CATSEGSLTANYGYTF. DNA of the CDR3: TGTGCCACCAGTGAGGGCAGTCTAACAGCTAACTATGGCTACACCTTC.

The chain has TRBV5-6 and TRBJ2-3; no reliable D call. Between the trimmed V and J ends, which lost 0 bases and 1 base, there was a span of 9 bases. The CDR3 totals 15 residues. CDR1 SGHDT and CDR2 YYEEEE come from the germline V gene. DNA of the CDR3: TGTGCCAGCAGCTTGGGCGCGGCACGCACAGATACGCAGTATTTT. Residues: CASSLGAARTDTQYF.

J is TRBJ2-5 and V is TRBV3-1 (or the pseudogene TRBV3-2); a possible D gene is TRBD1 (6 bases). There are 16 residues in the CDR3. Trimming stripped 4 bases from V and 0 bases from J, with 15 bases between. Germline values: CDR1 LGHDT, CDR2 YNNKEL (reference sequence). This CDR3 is CASSLPRGQYQETQYF. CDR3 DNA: TGTGCCAGCAGCCTCCCCCGCGGACAGTACCAAGAGACCCAGTACTTC.

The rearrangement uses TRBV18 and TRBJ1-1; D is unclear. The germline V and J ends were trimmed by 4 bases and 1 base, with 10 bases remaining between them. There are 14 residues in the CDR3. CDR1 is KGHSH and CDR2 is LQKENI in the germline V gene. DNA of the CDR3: TGTGCCAGCTCACAGGACTACCAGAACACTGAAGCTTTCTTT. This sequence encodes CASSQDYQNTEAFF. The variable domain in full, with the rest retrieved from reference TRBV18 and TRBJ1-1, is NAGVMQNPRHLVRRRGQEARLRCSPMKGHSHVYWYRQLPEEGLKFMVYLQKENIIDESGMPKERFSAEFPKEGPSILRIQQVVRGDSAAYFCASSQDYQNTEAFFGQGTRLTVV.

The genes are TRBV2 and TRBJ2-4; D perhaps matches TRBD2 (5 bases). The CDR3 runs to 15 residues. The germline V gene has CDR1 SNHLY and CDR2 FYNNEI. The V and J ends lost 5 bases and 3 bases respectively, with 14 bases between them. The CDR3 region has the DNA TGTGCCAGCAGTCATAGGGAGTTCGGCAAAAACATTCAGTACTTC. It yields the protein CASSHREFGKNIQYF. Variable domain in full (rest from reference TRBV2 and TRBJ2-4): EPEVTQTPSHQVTQMGQEVILRCVPISNHLYFYWYRQILGQKVEFLVSFYNNEISEKSEIFDDQFSVERPDGSNFTLKIRSTKLEDSAMYFCASSHREFGKNIQYFGAGTRLSVL.

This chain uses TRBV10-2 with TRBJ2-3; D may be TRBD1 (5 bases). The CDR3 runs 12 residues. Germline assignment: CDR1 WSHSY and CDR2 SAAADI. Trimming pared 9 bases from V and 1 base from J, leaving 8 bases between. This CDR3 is CASKTGTDTQYF. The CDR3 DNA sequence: TGCGCCAGTAAGACAGGCACAGATACGCAGTATTTT.

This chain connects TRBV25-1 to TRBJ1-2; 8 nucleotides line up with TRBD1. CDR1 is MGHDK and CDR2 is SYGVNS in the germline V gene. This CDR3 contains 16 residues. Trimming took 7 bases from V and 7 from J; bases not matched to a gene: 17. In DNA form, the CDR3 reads TGTGCCAGCATCGCGACCGAGACAGGGGTCGGGAGTGGCTACACCTTC. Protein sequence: CASIATETGVGSGYTF.

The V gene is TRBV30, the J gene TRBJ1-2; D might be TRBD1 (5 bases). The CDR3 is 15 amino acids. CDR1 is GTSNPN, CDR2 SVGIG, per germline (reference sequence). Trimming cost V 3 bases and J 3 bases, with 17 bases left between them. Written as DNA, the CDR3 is TGTGCCTGGAGCGCAACCTCGGGGGACCACTATGGCTACACCTTC. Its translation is CAWSATSGDHYGYTF.

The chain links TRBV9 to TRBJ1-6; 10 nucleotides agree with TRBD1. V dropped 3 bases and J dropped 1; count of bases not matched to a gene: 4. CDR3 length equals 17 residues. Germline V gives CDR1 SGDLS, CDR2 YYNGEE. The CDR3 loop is CASSARQGASYNSPLHF. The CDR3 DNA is TGTGCCAGCAGCGCCAGACAGGGGGCTTCCTATAATTCACCCCTCCACTTT. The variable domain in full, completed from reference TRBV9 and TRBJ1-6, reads DSGVTQTPKHLITATGQRVTLRCSPRSGDLSVYWYQQSLDQGLQFLIQYYNGEERAKGNILERFSAQQFPDLHSELNLSSLELGDSALYFCASSARQGASYNSPLHFGNGTRLTVT.

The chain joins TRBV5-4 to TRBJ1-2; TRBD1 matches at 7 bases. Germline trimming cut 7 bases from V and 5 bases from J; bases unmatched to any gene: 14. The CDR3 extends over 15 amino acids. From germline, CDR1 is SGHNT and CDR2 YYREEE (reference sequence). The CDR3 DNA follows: TGTGCCAGCGGACTACAGGGGCTCAGGGGATATGGCTACACCTTC. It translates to CASGLQGLRGYGYTF.

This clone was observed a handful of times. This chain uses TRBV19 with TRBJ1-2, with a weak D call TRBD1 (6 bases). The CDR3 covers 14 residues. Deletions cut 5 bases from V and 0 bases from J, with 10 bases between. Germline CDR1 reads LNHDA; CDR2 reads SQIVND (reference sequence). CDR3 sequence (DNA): TGTGCCAGTAGTGTACAGGGCCCTAACTATGGCTACACCTTC. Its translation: CASSVQGPNYGYTF.

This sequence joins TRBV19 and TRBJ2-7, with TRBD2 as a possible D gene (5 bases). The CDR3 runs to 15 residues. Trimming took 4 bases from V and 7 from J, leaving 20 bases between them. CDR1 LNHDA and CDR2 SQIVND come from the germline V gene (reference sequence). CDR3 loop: CASSRPGSLLREQYF. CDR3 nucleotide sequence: TGTGCCAGTAGTAGGCCGGGGAGTCTACTACGAGAGCAGTACTTC.

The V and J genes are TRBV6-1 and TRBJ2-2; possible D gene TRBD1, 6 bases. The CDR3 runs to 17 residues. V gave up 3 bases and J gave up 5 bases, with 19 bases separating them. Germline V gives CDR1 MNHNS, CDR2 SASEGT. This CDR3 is CASSDPGDPFSTGELFF. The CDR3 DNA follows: TGTGCCAGCAGTGACCCAGGGGACCCGTTCTCTACCGGGGAGCTGTTTTTT.

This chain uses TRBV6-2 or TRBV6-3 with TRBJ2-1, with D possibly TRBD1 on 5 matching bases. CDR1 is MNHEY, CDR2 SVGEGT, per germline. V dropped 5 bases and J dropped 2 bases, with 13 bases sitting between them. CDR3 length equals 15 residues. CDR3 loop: CASSRRGATYNEQFF. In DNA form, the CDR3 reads TGTGCCAGCAGTCGCCGTGGGGCAACCTACAATGAGCAGTTCTTC.

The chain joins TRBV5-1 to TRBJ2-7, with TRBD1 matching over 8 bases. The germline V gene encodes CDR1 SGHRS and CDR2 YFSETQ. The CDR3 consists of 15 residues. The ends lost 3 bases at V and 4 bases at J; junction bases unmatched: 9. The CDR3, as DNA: TGCGCCAGCAGCTCTGAAGGACAGGGTACTTACGAGCAGTACTTC. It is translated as CASSSEGQGTYEQYF.

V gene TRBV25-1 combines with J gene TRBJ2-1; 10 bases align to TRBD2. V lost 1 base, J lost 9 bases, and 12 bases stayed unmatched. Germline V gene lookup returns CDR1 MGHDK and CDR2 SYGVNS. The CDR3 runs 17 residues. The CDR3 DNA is TGTGCCAGCAGTGAATCTAGGGGGCTAGCGGGAGACAGTGAGCAGTTCTTC. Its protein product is CASSESRGLAGDSEQFF.

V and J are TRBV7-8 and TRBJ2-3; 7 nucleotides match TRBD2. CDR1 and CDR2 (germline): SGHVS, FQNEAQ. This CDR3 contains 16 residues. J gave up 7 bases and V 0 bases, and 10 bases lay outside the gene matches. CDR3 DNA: TGTGCCAGCAGCTTAGCGTCGGGACTACCTCCAAATACGCAGTATTTT. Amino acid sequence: CASSLASGLPPNTQYF.

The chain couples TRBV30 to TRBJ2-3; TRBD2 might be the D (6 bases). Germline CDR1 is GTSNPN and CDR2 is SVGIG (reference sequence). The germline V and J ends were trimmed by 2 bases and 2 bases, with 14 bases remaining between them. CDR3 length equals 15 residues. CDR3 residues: CAWSSSGLPTDTQYF. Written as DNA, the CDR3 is TGTGCCTGGAGTAGCAGCGGGCTCCCCACAGATACGCAGTATTTT.

This chain's CDR3 is CASSPGQGASEQYF. The CDR3 DNA follows: TGTGCCAGTAGCCCGGGACAGGGGGCAAGCGAGCAGTACTTC. The chain has TRBV19 and TRBJ2-7; 12 nucleotides match TRBD1. V was clipped by 6 bases and J by 6 bases; unmatched bases: 6. CDR3 length: 14 amino acids. Germline V gene lookup returns CDR1 LNHDA and CDR2 SQIVND (reference sequence).